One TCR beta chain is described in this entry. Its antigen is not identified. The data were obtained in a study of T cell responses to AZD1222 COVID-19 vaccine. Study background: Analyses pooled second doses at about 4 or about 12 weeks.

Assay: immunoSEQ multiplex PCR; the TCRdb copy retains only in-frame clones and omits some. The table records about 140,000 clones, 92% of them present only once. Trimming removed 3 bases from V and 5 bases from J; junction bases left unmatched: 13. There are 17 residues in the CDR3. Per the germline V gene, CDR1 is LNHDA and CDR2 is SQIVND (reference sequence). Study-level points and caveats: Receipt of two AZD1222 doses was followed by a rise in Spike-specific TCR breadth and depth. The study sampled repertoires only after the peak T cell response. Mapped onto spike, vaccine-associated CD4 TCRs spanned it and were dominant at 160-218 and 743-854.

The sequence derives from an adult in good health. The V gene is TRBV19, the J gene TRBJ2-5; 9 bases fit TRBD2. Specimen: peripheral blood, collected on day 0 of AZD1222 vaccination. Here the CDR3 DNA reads TGTGCCAGTAGTATGGAGGGGTCTAGCGGGGTCGGGGAGACCCAGTACTTC. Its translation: CASSMEGSSGVGETQYF.